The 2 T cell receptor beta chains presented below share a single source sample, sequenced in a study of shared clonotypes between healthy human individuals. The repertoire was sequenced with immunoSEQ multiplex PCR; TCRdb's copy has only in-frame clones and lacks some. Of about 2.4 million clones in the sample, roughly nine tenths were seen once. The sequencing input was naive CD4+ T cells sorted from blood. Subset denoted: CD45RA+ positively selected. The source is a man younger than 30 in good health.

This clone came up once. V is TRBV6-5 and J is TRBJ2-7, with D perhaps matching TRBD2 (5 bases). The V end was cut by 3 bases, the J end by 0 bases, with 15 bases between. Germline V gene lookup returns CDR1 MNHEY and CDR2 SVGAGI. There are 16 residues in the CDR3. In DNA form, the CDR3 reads TGTGCCAGCAGTTATAAGGGAGATCGGGGCTCCTACGAGCAGTACTTC. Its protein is CASSYKGDRGSYEQYF.

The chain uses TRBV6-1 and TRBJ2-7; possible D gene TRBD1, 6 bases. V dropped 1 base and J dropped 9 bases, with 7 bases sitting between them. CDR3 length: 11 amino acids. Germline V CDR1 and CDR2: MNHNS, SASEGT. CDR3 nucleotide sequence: TGTGCCAGCAGTGAAGTAGGGGGGCAGTACTTC. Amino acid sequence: CASSEVGGQYF.